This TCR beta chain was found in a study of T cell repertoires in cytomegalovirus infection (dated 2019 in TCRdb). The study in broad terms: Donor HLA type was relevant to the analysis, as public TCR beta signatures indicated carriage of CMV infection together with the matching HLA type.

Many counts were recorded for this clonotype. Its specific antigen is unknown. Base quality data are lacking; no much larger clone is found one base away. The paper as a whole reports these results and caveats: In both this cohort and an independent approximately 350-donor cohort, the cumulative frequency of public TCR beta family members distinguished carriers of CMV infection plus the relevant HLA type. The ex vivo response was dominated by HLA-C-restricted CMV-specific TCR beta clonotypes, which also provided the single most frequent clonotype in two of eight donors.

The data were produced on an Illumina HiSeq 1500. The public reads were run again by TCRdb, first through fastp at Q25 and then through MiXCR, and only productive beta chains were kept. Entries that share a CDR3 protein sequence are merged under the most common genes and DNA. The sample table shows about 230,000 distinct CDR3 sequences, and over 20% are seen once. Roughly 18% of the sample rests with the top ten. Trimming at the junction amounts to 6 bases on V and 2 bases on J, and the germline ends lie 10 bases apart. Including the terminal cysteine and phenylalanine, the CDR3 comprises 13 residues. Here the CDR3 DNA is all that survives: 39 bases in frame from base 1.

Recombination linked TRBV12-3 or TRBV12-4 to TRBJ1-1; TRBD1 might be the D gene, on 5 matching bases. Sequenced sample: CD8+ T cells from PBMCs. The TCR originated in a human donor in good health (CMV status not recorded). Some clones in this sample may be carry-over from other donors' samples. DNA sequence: TGTGCCAGCAGGGTAACAGGAAACACTGAAGCTTTCTTT. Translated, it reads CASRVTGNTEAFF.